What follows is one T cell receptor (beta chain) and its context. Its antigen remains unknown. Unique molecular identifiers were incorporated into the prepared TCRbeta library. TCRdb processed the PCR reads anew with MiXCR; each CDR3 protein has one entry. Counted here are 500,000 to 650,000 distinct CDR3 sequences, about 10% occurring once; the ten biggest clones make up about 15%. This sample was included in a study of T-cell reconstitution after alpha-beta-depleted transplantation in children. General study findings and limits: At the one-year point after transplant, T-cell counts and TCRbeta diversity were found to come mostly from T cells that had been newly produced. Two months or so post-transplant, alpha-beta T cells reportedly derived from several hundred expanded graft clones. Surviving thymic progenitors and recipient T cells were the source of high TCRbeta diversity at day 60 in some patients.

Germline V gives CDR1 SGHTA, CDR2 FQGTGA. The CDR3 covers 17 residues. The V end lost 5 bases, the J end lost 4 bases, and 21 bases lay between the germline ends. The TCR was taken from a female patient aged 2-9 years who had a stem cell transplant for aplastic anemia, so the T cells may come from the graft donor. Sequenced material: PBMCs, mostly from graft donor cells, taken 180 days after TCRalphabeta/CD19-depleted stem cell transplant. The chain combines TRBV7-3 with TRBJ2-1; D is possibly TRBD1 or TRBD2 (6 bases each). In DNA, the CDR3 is TGTGCCAGCAGCCCCAAGGGGGGCGGGCCCGCGTACAATGAGCAGTTCTTC. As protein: CASSPKGGGPAYNEQFF.